These 16 T cell receptor beta chains came from one sample sequenced in a study of T cell repertoires in cytomegalovirus infection. Antigen specificity for these receptors is unknown. TCRdb passed the reads through MiXCR, listing each CDR3 protein once. The repertoire holds 70,000 or so distinct CDR3 sequences, with under 30% as singletons. Sequencing was performed on CD8+ T cells from cultured PBMCs, taken from culture after CMV antigen stimulation. These receptors all come from a human donor in good health (CMV status not recorded). Some clones in this sample may be carry-over from other donors' samples.

This clonotype was recorded a few times. The chain has TRBV12-5 and TRBJ1-2; D gene unclear. V was cut by 3 bases and J by 4 bases, with 9 bases left in between. The CDR3 runs 13 residues. Germline lookup yields CDR1 LGHNT and CDR2 FRNRAP. As DNA, the CDR3 is TGTGCTAGTGGTTTTCCCAGGCTCTATGGCTACACCTTC. Protein: CASGFPRLYGYTF.

This clonotype was seen many times. The chain joins TRBV7-2 to TRBJ2-2; D gene ambiguous. Trimming pared 10 bases from V and 0 bases from J, leaving 12 bases between. The CDR3 totals 14 residues. Looked up from germline, CDR1 is SGHTA and CDR2 is FQGNSA. The CDR3 coding sequence is TGTGCCACAGACCTCGGACCGAACACCGGGGAGCTGTTTTTT. Translation: CATDLGPNTGELFF. The full variable domain, its missing parts supplied by reference TRBV7-2 and TRBJ2-2, is GAGVSQSPSNKVTEKGKDVELRCDPISGHTALYWYRQSLGQGLEFLIYFQGNSAPDKSGLPSDRFSAERTGGSVSTLTIQRTQQEDSAVYLCATDLGPNTGELFFGEGSRLTVL.

As concerns this clonotype: A read error may produce the germline difference seen at one junction end. The genes are TRBV27 and TRBJ2-3, with D perhaps matching TRBD2 (5 bases). The CDR3 has 15 residues. Germline V gene data show CDR1 as MNHEY and CDR2 as SMNVEV (reference sequence). The CDR3 DNA is TGCGCCAGCAGTTGGAGCGGTACTAGCACAGATACGCAGTATTTT. This gives the protein CASSWSGTSTDTQYF.

This clonotype was recorded many times. The J gene is TRBJ1-5, the V gene TRBV7-9; 8 nucleotides match TRBD1. CDR1 and CDR2 (germline): SEHNR, FQNEAQ (reference sequence). The J segment lost 6 bases and the V segment lost 3 bases, leaving 4 bases of the junction unmatched. The CDR3 totals 14 residues. The CDR3 protein is CASSFGQGVQPQHF. CDR3 DNA sequence: TGTGCCAGCAGCTTTGGACAGGGAGTTCAGCCCCAGCATTTT.

This chain links TRBV2 with TRBJ2-2, with 9 bases fitting TRBD2. This CDR3 has 15 residues. The germline V gene encodes CDR1 SNHLY and CDR2 FYNNEI. V gave up 2 bases and J gave up 8 bases; unmatched junction bases: 6. The CDR3 is CASSERAGGLGELFF. The CDR3 DNA reads as TGTGCCAGCAGTGAACGAGCGGGGGGCCTGGGGGAGCTGTTTTTT.

This clonotype was counted a few times. Sequence at one end of the junction differs from germline and may be a read error. The chain carries TRBV29-1 and TRBJ2-4, with D perhaps TRBD2 (6 bases). Per germline, CDR1 SQVTM and CDR2 ANQGSEA. This CDR3 is built from 15 residues. The CDR3 DNA follows: TGCAGCGTGGAAGGGACTGAAGGGAATTTGAACATTCAGTACTTC. It yields the protein CSVEGTEGNLNIQYF.

The chain combines TRBV4-3 with TRBJ2-3; unclear D gene. The V gene lost 1 base and the J gene lost 3 bases, with 14 bases spanning the gap. CDR1 is LGHNA and CDR2 is YSLEER in the germline V gene. The CDR3 is made up of 16 amino acids. CDR3 residues: CASSQVVLGLTDTQYF. In DNA form, the CDR3 reads TGCGCCAGCAGCCAAGTTGTGCTGGGGTTGACAGATACGCAGTATTTT.

The chain is built from TRBV28 and TRBJ2-5, with D perhaps TRBD1 or TRBD2 (5 bases each). The CDR3 sequence is 15 residues long. CDR1 and CDR2 (germline): MDHEN, SYDVKM. The V gene lost 3 bases and the J gene lost 0 bases, with 11 bases spanning the gap. The CDR3 is CASSFGATNQETQYF. In nucleotides, the CDR3 is TGTGCCAGCAGTTTCGGGGCAACTAACCAAGAGACCCAGTACTTC.

This clonotype was seen more than once but under ten times. The chain carries TRBV9 and TRBJ2-1; 12 bases fit TRBD2. Trimming took 1 base from V and 3 from J; bases not matched to a gene: 5. CDR1 is SGDLS, CDR2 YYNGEE, per germline. The CDR3 extends over 17 amino acids. The chain's CDR3 is CASSVPTSGSGYNEQFF. CDR3 in DNA: TGTGCCAGCAGCGTACCGACTAGCGGGAGTGGCTACAATGAGCAGTTCTTC.

The V and J genes are TRBV4-3 and TRBJ2-1, with 7 bases lining up with TRBD2. Trimming at V came to 8 bases and at J to 5 bases, leaving 12 bases not matched to a gene. The CDR3 has 15 residues. Germline values: CDR1 LGHNA, CDR2 YSLEER. CDR3 sequence: CASCFDRDYNNEQFF. The CDR3 DNA follows: TGCGCCAGCTGCTTCGACCGGGACTACAACAATGAGCAGTTCTTC.

This clonotype was seen more than once but under ten times. The gene calls are TRBV6-5 and TRBJ2-3, with 8 bases fitting TRBD2. In germline, CDR1 is MNHEY, CDR2 SVGAGI. V was pared by 2 bases and J by 2 bases, with 6 bases of the junction left unmatched. CDR3 length: 16 amino acids. CDR3 in amino acids: CASSYLGGGSTDTQYF. CDR3 in DNA: TGTGCCAGCAGTTACCTGGGCGGGGGGTCCACAGATACGCAGTATTTT.

The chain combines TRBV5-1 with TRBJ1-1, with 9 bases lining up with TRBD1. Germline V gives CDR1 SGHRS, CDR2 YFSETQ. V lost 5 bases to trimming and J lost 7 bases; unmatched junction nucleotides: 6. This CDR3 has 13 residues. The CDR3 region is CASRWGQGREAFF. The CDR3 DNA is TGCGCCAGCAGATGGGGACAGGGACGTGAAGCTTTCTTT.

This clonotype showed up just once. V is TRBV6-1 and J is TRBJ2-1, with D perhaps TRBD1 (5 bases). Germline V gene data show CDR1 as MNHNS and CDR2 as SASEGT. Between the trimmed V and J ends, which lost 3 bases and 2 bases, there was a span of 14 bases. The CDR3 is 16 amino acids. The chain's CDR3 is CASSDLSGPPYNEQFF. CDR3 DNA sequence: TGTGCCAGCAGTGACCTGTCAGGGCCTCCCTACAATGAGCAGTTCTTC.

This clonotype was seen repeatedly, ten times or more. The chain links TRBV7-2 to TRBJ1-1; a weak D match, TRBD1 (5 bases). The germline V and J ends were trimmed by 7 bases and 0 bases, with 15 bases remaining between them. This CDR3 comprises 15 residues. Germline CDR1 SGHTA, CDR2 FQGNSA. DNA of the CDR3: TGTGCCAGCACCCGGTGGGACGGCTTGAACACTGAAGCTTTCTTT. This gives the protein CASTRWDGLNTEAFF.

The chain carries TRBV12-3 or TRBV12-4 and TRBJ2-7; D might be TRBD2 (5 bases). V lost 3 bases and J lost 0, with 9 bases in between. This CDR3 is 14 amino acids long. The CDR3 bases are TGTGCCAGCAGTTTTGAGGGTAGCTCCTACGAGCAGTACTTC. Amino acid sequence: CASSFEGSSYEQYF.

This chain uses TRBV7-2 with TRBJ2-2; D remains unclear. This CDR3 spans 13 amino acids. Trimming pared 1 base from V and 7 bases from J, leaving 7 bases between. From germline, CDR1 is SGHTA and CDR2 FQGNSA. The CDR3 DNA reads as TGTGCCAGCAGCTTAGTTCCAGGCGGGGAGCTGTTTTTT. It yields the protein CASSLVPGGELFF.